The following is a T cell receptor (beta chain) sequence with its context. The source of the sample is a study of CD8+ T cells in alopecia areata. Specified treatment: oral pan-JAK inhibitor, 5-10 mg twice daily. The germline V gene encodes CDR1 SGHRS and CDR2 YFSETQ. CDR3 length: 12 residues. V lost 7 bases to trimming and J lost 5 bases; unmatched junction nucleotides: 5. In each case, RNA was isolated and then reverse transcribed into cDNA as the sequencing template. Sequencing used immunoSEQ multiplex PCR; TCRdb keeps in-frame clones, though not all of them. The sample has a few hundred thousand clones, about two fifths seen once.

The sequencing used CD4+ T cells sorted from blood, collected at week 34, from a patient treated with tofacitinib. The clonotype comes from a human donor with alopecia areata. The J gene is TRBJ1-1, the V gene TRBV5-1; 7 bases are a match to TRBD1. The CDR3 sequence: CASSPGGTEAFF. The CDR3 DNA reads TGCGCCAGCTCCCCAGGGGGGACTGAAGCTTTCTTT.